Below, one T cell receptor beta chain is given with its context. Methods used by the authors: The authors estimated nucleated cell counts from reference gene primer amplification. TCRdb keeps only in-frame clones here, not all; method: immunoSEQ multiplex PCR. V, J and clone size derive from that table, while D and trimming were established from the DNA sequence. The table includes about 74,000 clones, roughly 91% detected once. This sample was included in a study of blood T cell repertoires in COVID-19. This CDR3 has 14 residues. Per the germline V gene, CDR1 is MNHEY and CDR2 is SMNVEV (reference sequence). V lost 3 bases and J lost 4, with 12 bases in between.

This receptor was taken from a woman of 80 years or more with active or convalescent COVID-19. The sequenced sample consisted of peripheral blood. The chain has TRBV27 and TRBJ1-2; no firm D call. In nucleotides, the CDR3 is TGTGCCAGCAGTTTTGCACAGTCGAGCTATGGCTACACCTTC. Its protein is CASSFAQSSYGYTF.